One and the same sample provided the 5 T cell receptor beta chains below, sequenced in a study of shared clonotypes between healthy human individuals. TCRdb's copy holds only in-frame clones and misses some; the assay was immunoSEQ multiplex PCR. The data contain roughly 2 million clones, around 95% of them singletons. Sequencing was done on a sample of naive CD4+ T cells sorted from blood. Subset meaning: CD45RA+ positively selected. The receptors here all came from a man aged 18 to 35 in good health.

V usage is TRBV18 and J usage is TRBJ2-7; tentatively, D is TRBD2 (5 bases). The ends were cut back, 4 bases at V and 3 bases at J, with 19 bases in the middle. The germline V gene encodes CDR1 KGHSH and CDR2 LQKENI. The CDR3 has 16 amino acids. The CDR3 spells CASSLEVADFGYEQYF. CDR3 nucleotide sequence: TGTGCCAGCTCACTGGAGGTGGCAGACTTTGGCTACGAGCAGTACTTC.

The rearrangement uses TRBV28 and TRBJ1-2, with 8 bases lining up with TRBD1. V shed 7 bases and J 4 bases; nucleotides not matched to a gene: 8. CDR3 length: 14 amino acids. Germline CDR1 MDHEN, CDR2 SYDVKM. CDR3 loop: CASIPNRGIYGYTF. The CDR3 DNA reads as TGTGCCAGCATTCCAAACAGGGGGATCTATGGCTACACCTTC.

About this clone: One junction end does not reproduce the germline sequence, and a read error may be involved. The J gene is TRBJ2-7, the V gene TRBV7-2; 12 nucleotides align to TRBD2. In germline, CDR1 is SGHTA, CDR2 FQGNSA. CDR3 size: 19 residues. This chain's CDR3 is CASRFRRPLAGGPSYEQYF. CDR3 bases: TGTGCCAGCCGCTTTAGGAGACCACTAGCGGGAGGACCCTCCTACGAGCAGTACTTC.

In its sample, this clone was seen once. The rearrangement uses TRBV4-3 and TRBJ2-3; a possible D gene is TRBD1 (5 bases). With 1 base removed from V and 0 bases from J, the gap between germline ends came to 11 bases. The germline V gene has CDR1 LGHNA and CDR2 YSLEER. This CDR3 is built from 16 residues. DNA for the CDR3: TGCGCCAGCAGCCAAGGGGGCGGAGCTAGCACAGATACGCAGTATTTT. Translation: CASSQGGGASTDTQYF.

Of note for this clone: This same CDR3 is encoded by further DNA sequences in the sample. The chain joins TRBV11-2 to TRBJ2-3; TRBD2 matches at 10 bases. V trimming: 6 bases; J trimming: 1 base; junction bases outside the gene matches: 1. The CDR3 runs 14 residues. Germline loops: CDR1 SGHAT, CDR2 FQNNGV. CDR3: CASRLAGRTDTQYF. The CDR3 nucleotides are TGTGCCAGCAGACTAGCGGGACGCACAGATACGCAGTATTTT.